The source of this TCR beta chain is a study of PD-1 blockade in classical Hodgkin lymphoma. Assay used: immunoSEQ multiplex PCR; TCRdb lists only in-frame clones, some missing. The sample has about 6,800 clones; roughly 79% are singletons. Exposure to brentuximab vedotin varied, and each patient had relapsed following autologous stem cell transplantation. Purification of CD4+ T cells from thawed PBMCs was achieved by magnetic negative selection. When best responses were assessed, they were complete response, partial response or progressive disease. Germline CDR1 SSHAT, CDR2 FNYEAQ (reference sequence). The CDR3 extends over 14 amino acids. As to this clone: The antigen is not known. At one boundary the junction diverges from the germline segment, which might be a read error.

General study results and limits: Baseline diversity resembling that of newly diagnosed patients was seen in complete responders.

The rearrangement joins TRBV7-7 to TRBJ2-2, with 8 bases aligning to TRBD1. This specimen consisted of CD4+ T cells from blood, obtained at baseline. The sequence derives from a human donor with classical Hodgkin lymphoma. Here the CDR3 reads CASRRTGSTGELFF. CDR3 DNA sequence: TGTGCTAGCAGACGGACAGGGAGCACCGGGGAGCTGTTTTTT.